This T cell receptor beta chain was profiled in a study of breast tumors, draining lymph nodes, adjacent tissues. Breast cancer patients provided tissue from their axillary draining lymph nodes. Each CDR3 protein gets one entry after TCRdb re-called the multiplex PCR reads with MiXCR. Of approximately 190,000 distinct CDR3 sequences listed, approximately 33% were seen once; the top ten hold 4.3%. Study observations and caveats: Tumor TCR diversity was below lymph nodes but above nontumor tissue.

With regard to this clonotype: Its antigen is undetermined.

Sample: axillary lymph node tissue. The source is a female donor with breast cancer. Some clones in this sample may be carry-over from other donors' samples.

The CDR3 region is CASRLGWLNTGELFF. The CDR3, as DNA: TGTGCCAGCAGGCTGGGGTGGCTAAACACCGGGGAGCTGTTTTTT. The chain uses TRBV6-1 and TRBJ2-2; D unclear. The germline V gene has CDR1 MNHNS and CDR2 SASEGT. Trimming took 6 bases from V and 2 from J, leaving 13 bases between them. The CDR3 loop spans 15 amino acids.